This T cell receptor beta chain emerged from a study of early T cells in non-severe SARS-CoV-2 infection listed by TCRdb under 2021. Some background on the complete study: Bulk RNA from unsorted whole blood was used for TCR sequencing, so alpha and beta chains could not be paired.

Library preparation employed 5' RACE. Sequenced using a NextSeq 500. Unique molecular identifiers were attached to individual cDNA molecules in the TCR library protocol so that sequencing error and PCR bias could be corrected. TCR alpha and beta chains were both sequenced, and the abundances of alpha and beta sequences in each sample were closely correlated with each other. The authors' pipeline ran thus. Decombinator V4 was used to annotate the V gene, J gene and CDR3 of the TCR sequences. Expanded TCRs were defined as changing significantly between any two time points under a Poisson model with p below 0.0001. Abundances of TCRs were expressed as counts per million after normalisation to the total number of TCRs sequenced in each sample. MAIT TCRs were defined by TRAV1-2 paired with TRAJ12, TRAJ20 or TRAJ33, and iNKT TCRs by TRAV10 paired with TRAJ18. VDJdb, accessed on 1 November 2021, was searched for TCRs annotated for CMV, EBV and SARS-CoV-2, and TCRs annotated for more than one antigen were excluded. Using fastp trimming at Q25 and MiXCR clonotype assembly, TCRdb reanalyzed the public sequencing data and kept in-frame beta chains. Every entry covers one CDR3 protein and lists the most common genes and DNA from its rows. The V and J calls and clone size are TCRdb's, not the authors'. This sample comprises about 48,000 distinct CDR3 sequences, about 5.6% of them detected only once. The top ten hold 4.5% to 5.5% of the sample.

Remarks on this clonotype: Its recognized antigen is unknown. Qualities for individual bases were not recorded, and no much larger clone is one base off.

Set within a cohort of healthcare workers in London, UK, this nested case-control study involved weekly PCR testing of nasopharyngeal swabs along with blood sampling. Healthcare workers were recruited during the week of the UK lockdown, between 23 and 31 March 2020, and followed weekly for up to about 15 weeks. Here is what the overall study found, with its caveats: VDJdb matching was skewed toward anti-spike CD8 responses and likely underestimated virus-specific expansions by missing private and CD4 specificities.

V is shortened by 5 bases, J by 6 bases, and the region joining them spans 7 bases. Looking up the germline V gene yields CDR1 SQVTM and CDR2 ANQGSEA. Spanning cysteine to phenylalanine, the CDR3 consists of 11 amino acids. This entry keeps only the CDR3 DNA: 33 bases, framed from base 1. The chain uses TRBV29-1 and TRBJ2-2; matching of 6 bases hints at TRBD1 as the D gene. The TCR sequence derives from an adult who was a healthcare worker with PCR-confirmed SARS-CoV-2 infection or an uninfected control (not recorded which). The sequenced material came from whole blood. CDR3 region: CSVRTAGELFF. The DNA is as follows: TGCAGCGTTCGGACAGCCGGGGAGCTGTTTTTT.